This TCR beta chain emerged from a study of T cells after posttransplantation cyclophosphamide. Study results and caveats: Donor CD8+ memory clones often dominated recipient blood repertoires at later times. Blood and skin or GI T cell repertoires showed limited TRB overlap. Recipient CMV seropositivity and CMV reactivation strongly tracked TRB clonality.

TCRdb's copy holds only in-frame clones and misses some; the assay was immunoSEQ multiplex PCR. The sample includes about 39,000 clones, none of them occurring once. V lost 5 bases and J 5 bases, leaving 15 bases between the germline ends. Germline V gives CDR1 SGHTA, CDR2 FQGTGA. The CDR3 is 15 amino acids. This clone was detected ten times or more. Its antigen is undetermined. J is TRBJ1-4 and V is TRBV7-3, with D tentatively TRBD1 (5 bases). The sample consisted of PBMCs. This TCR was recovered from a woman between 50 and 59 years old in good health and a related stem cell transplant donor. This CDR3 is CASSPTGLQNEKLFF. The CDR3 bases are TGTGCCAGCAGCCCCACGGGACTCCAGAATGAAAAACTGTTTTTT. The full variable domain, completed using reference TRBV7-3 and TRBJ1-4, is GAGVSQTPSNKVTEKGKYVELRCDPISGHTALYWYRQSLGQGPEFLIYFQGTGAADDSGLPNDRFFAVRPEGSVSTLKIQRTERGDSAVYLCASSPTGLQNEKLFFGSGTQLSVL.